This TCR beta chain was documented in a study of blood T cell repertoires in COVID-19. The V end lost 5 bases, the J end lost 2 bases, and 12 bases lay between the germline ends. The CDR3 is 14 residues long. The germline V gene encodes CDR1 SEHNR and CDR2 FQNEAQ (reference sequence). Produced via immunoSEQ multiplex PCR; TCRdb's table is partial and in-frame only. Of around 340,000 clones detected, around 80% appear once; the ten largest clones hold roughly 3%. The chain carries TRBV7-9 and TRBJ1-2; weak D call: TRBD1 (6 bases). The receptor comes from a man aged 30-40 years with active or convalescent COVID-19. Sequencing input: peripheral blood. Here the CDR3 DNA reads TGTGCCAGCAGCGCACCGGGACAAAACTATGGCTACACCTTC. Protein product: CASSAPGQNYGYTF.